Below, one TCR beta chain is given with its context. In the PCR, 60 Vbeta and 13 Jbeta primers were used. Produced via immunoSEQ multiplex PCR; TCRdb's table is partial and in-frame only. This repertoire shows under 250,000 clones, about 88% found once; its top ten account for 0.24%. The data were obtained in a study of cytomegalovirus exposure and HLA in healthy donors. Deletions cut 8 bases from V and 16 bases from J, with 15 bases between. From germline, CDR1 is SNHLY and CDR2 FYNNEI. The CDR3 is 10 residues long. This rearrangement joins TRBV2 to TRBJ2-1; D uncertain. Sequencing was carried out using PBMCs. This receptor was obtained from a girl aged 2-10 years in good health and CMV-seronegative. CDR3 nucleotides: TGTGCCAGCCGCCAGAGTCGAGGATTCTTC. Residues: CASRQSRGFF.